The source of this T cell receptor beta chain is a study of beta chain features in type 1 diabetes (dated by TCRdb to between 2018 and 2020). Background for the entire study: Mean age, gender distribution, total cell number and subset yield were not different between patients and healthy donors. The study compared the TCRB repertoires of sorted circulating CD4+ T cell subsets in recently diagnosed type 1 diabetes patients with those in matched healthy donors. A total of roughly 100 million sorted cells were examined across all samples, and the number of cells per subset was strongly correlated with RNA yield. Regulatory and stem cell-like memory subsets were obtained from only 8 patients and roughly eight healthy donors, while naive and central memory subsets were obtained from all 30 or so donors. What the research found in general, with its limitations: Because cDNA was sequenced instead of genomic DNA, highly expressing activated cells could be over-represented, though the groups showed no difference in activation or CD3 levels. Shorter templates might have been favored by PCR, but patient and control samples were amplified and corrected together, so both groups would have been affected equally by any skew. Type 1 diabetes patients showed a moderate but significant shortening of TCRB CDR3 length in all four CD4+ subsets. Because the HLA sub-analyses included only small numbers of individuals, any influence of HLA type on TCRB rearrangement was left unresolved. At VDJ recombination sites, type 1 diabetes patients had fewer insertions and more deleted nucleotides, which implies abnormalities in thymic rearrangement. Naive, central memory and regulatory TCRB repertoires appeared to be more similar among patients than among healthy donors.

Of note for this clone: The antigen it binds to is not known. There are no base qualities to consult, and no much larger clone falls within one base.

Measured from the cysteine to the phenylalanine, the CDR3 is 12 residues long. The entry retains the CDR3 DNA only, 36 bases that are in frame from base 1. Deletion took 3 bases off V and 6 bases off J, with a span of 8 bases between the germline ends. The germline V gene (reference sequence) sets CDR1 to GTSNPN and CDR2 to SVGIG. A single peripheral blood draw of around 120 mL on average was collected from each donor into heparinised tubes. A BD FACSAria II and a panel including CD45RO, CCR7, CD25, CD127, CD95 and CD27 were used to sort naive, central memory, regulatory and stem cell-like memory CD4+ T cells. A purity above 95% was achieved for all sorted populations. PBMCs were isolated right away by Lymphoprep density gradient centrifugation and were stained directly, without culture. So that batch effects would be minimized, each experiment stained and sorted samples in pairs, pairing one healthy donor with one patient.

The entire isolated RNA was reverse transcribed using the High Capacity cDNA Reverse Transcription Kit, and thus expressed TCRB transcripts were sequenced. Naive, central memory and regulatory T cell samples underwent deep immunoSEQ sequencing, averaging about 3.57 million total reads per sample. Sorted cells were lysed in RLT buffer and RNA was extracted with DNase-treated RNeasy Micro or Mini kits, depending on cell number. To prevent cross-contamination, each cell subset was processed individually, whereas patient and healthy donor samples were processed jointly. Using the immunoSEQ multiplex PCR, TCRB sequences were amplified from cDNA into 87-bp fragments spanning the CDR3 region. The amplicons were sequenced using the Illumina HiSeq platform. The authors' analysis ran thus. Synthetic template baselines were used to correct PCR bias computationally, reads within Hamming distance 2 were collapsed together, and singletons that could not be merged were discarded. By aligning reads against IMGT, V, D and J genes, CDR3 length, and insertions or deletions at six rearrangement sites were assigned. Within each subset, clonotype counts were normalized to sorted cell number, after which true diversity and Gini coefficients were computed with the tcR R package. The overlap coefficient, calculated on TCRB nucleotide sequences, was used to quantify repertoire sharing. As a proxy for the pre-selection repertoire, out-of-frame TCRB sequences from naive cells were analyzed. Sourced from immuneACCESS, this table was stored by TCRdb with only in-frame sequences that have V and J called. A share of the clones is absent; for the studies checked, an unresolved V gene accounts for under half, and the remainder has no known explanation. V, J and clone size derive from that table, while D and trimming were established from the DNA sequence. The sample table contains some 410,000 clones; only one count was recorded for approximately 14% of them. Jointly, the top ten make up approximately 0.035% of the sample.

This TCR was recovered from a man aged 25-40 years in good health. Sequences were obtained from naive CD4+ T cells from blood. The sample's cell subset or site, from its label and the paper: true naive CD4+ T cells. The chain couples TRBV30 to TRBJ2-2, with the D gene uncertain. The CDR3 is CAWRVMAGELFF. The nucleotides read TGTGCCTGGAGGGTTATGGCCGGGGAGCTGTTTTTT. With the rest looked up from the reference TRBV30 and TRBJ2-2 genes rather than sequenced, the full variable domain is SQTIHQWPATLVQPVGSPLSLECTVEGTSNPNLYWYRQAAGRGLQLLFYSVGIGQISSEVPQNLSASRPQDRQFILSSKKLLLSDSGFYLCAWRVMAGELFFGEGSRLTVL.